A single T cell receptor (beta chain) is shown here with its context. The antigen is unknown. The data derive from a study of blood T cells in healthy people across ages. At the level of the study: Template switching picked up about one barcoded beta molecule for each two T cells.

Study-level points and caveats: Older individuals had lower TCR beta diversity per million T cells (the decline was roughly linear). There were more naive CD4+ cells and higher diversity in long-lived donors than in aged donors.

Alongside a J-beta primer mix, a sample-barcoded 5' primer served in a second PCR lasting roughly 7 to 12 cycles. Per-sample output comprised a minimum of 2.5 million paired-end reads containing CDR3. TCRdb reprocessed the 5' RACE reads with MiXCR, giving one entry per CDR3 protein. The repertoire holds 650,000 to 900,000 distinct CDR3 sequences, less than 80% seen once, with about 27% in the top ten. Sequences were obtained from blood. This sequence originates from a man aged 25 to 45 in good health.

CDR3 sequence reads: CAIKAHPTGANVLTF. As DNA, the CDR3 is TGTGCCATTAAGGCACACCCCACAGGGGCCAACGTCCTGACTTTC. The chain is built from TRBV2 and TRBJ2-6; no clear D gene. The length of the CDR3 is 15 residues. Trimming cost V 10 bases and J 4 bases, with 17 bases left between them. Germline-derived CDR1 and CDR2 are SNHLY and FYNNEI.